Included here is one T cell receptor beta chain sequence, with context. Its antigen is as yet unknown. These data come from a study of cytomegalovirus exposure and HLA in healthy donors. Study-wide points: In a later analysis, parvovirus B19, influenza, CMV and Epstein-Barr virus appeared linked to several top co-occurrence clusters. Later analysis showed TCR association rates varying by HLA locus, highest for DRB1 and lowest for HLA-C. Versus the approximately 700-donor mean, an Asian-associated ancestry cluster reportedly showed fewer N-insertions in a later analysis. Later genetic work tied a missense DCLRE1C variant to beta-chain V and J trimming.

The CDR3 has 20 amino acids. After removal of 3 bases from V and 0 bases from J, the junction contained 11 bases not matched to a gene. Germline CDR1 is MNHEY and CDR2 is SMNVEV (reference sequence). 13 Jbeta primers and 60 Vbeta primers were used for the PCR. The protocol was immunoSEQ multiplex PCR, while the TCRdb copy is restricted to in-frame clones and leaves out a portion. The sample has 70,000 to 95,000 clones; around 81% are singletons. The V and J genes are TRBV27 and TRBJ2-3; 14 bases are shared with TRBD2. The sample taken for sequencing was PBMCs. The origin of this receptor is a male donor in good health and CMV-seronegative. CDR3 bases: TGTGCCAGCAGTTTGTCTAAACACAGGACTAGCGGGAGGAGCACAGATACGCAGTATTTT. Its protein is CASSLSKHRTSGRSTDTQYF.